This entry describes one T cell receptor (beta chain). Its specificity is not known. This sample is drawn from a study of cytomegalovirus exposure and HLA in healthy donors. Study outcomes and limitations: A prior analysis recorded that most TCR beta V segments were productive about 87% or about 30% of the time. A list of around 150 TCR beta chains associated with cytomegalovirus was given.

PCR involved 60 Vbeta and 13 Jbeta primers. The method was immunoSEQ multiplex PCR; TCRdb's version includes in-frame clones alone and lacks a portion of them. The sample holds 150,000 to 200,000 clones; roughly 80% are singletons and the top ten take about 3.8%. This CDR3 is 15 amino acids long. The V gene end was trimmed by 6 bases and the J gene end by 6 bases; junction bases not matched to a gene: 6. Germline lookup yields CDR1 MNHEY and CDR2 SVGAGI. The origin of this receptor is a man aged 30 to 39 in good health and CMV-seropositive. The chain carries TRBV6-5 and TRBJ2-1; 12 bases align to TRBD1. The sequenced sample consisted of PBMCs. As DNA, the CDR3 is TGTGCCAGCAGCGGGACAGGGGGCCTTGGCAATGAGCAGTTCTTC. As protein: CASSGTGGLGNEQFF.